Listed here are 30 T cell receptor beta chains from one sample, sequenced in a study of technical replicates of blood from several donors. Assay: immunoSEQ multiplex PCR; the TCRdb copy retains only in-frame clones and omits some. The data hold 40,000 to 60,000 clones, with about 94% observed a single time. Specimen: PBMCs. All receptors come from a human donor in good health. Some clones in this sample may be carry-over from other donors' samples.

This clone was seen a few times. At the DNA level, this CDR3 is encoded by other sequences in the same sample as well. This sequence joins TRBV9 and TRBJ1-6; TRBD1 aligns across 10 bases. V shed 3 bases and J 10 bases; nucleotides not matched to a gene: 4. CDR3 length: 14 amino acids. Germline assignment: CDR1 SGDLS and CDR2 YYNGEE. The CDR3 DNA reads TGTGCCAGCAGCGGACGGGACAGGGGATCACCCCTCCACTTT. Its translation is CASSGRDRGSPLHF.

The CDR3 loop reads CASSLMRIGEQFF. The CDR3 DNA reads as TGTGCCAGCAGCTTGATGAGAATTGGTGAGCAGTTCTTC. The rearrangement links TRBV5-8 to TRBJ2-1, with unresolved D. The length of the CDR3 is 13 residues. Germline lookup yields CDR1 SGHTS and CDR2 YDEGEE. V was shortened by 1 base and J by 9 bases, with 11 bases between the two germline ends.

The chain couples TRBV5-1 to TRBJ2-1; a possible D gene is TRBD2 (7 bases). Germline CDR1 SGHRS, CDR2 YFSETQ. This CDR3 is built from 15 residues. Deletions cut 4 bases from V and 9 bases from J, with 20 bases between. The DNA for the CDR3 is TGCGCCAGCAGCCGAGGAGGGGGGGGAGAGGGTGAGCAGTTCTTC. Its translation: CASSRGGGGEGEQFF.

The J gene is TRBJ2-3, the V gene TRBV7-2; 8 positions match TRBD2. V dropped 5 bases and J dropped 1; count of bases not matched to a gene: 14. Germline loops: CDR1 SGHTA, CDR2 FQGNSA. This CDR3 has 18 residues. Written as DNA, the CDR3 is TGTGCCAGCAGCCCCTTTGGGATAGCGGGGTCCCGCACAGATACGCAGTATTTT. Its translation is CASSPFGIAGSRTDTQYF.

This clone was counted once. The rearrangement joins TRBV9 to TRBJ2-3; 11 bases align to TRBD2. There are 20 residues in the CDR3. Germline values: CDR1 SGDLS, CDR2 YYNGEE. V dropped 3 bases and J dropped 0; count of bases not matched to a gene: 15. The CDR3 DNA is TGTGCCAGCAGCGCTGGACTAGCGGGCCGACATGCCCAGAGCACAGATACGCAGTATTTT. Its protein product is CASSAGLAGRHAQSTDTQYF.

This clone appeared once. V gene TRBV4-2 combines with J gene TRBJ1-6; no clear D. Trimming stripped 0 bases from V and 7 bases from J, with 10 bases between. The CDR3 spans 15 residues. From germline, CDR1 is LGHNA and CDR2 YNFKEQ. In DNA, the CDR3 is TGTGCCAGCAGCCAAGATCTCCCAGGCAATTCACCCCTCCACTTT. This codes for CASSQDLPGNSPLHF.

This chain connects TRBV23-1 to TRBJ1-2; D call uncertain. TRBV23-1 is designated an ORF whose function remains uncertain. The CDR3 has 14 amino acids. Trimming removed 4 bases from V and 3 bases from J, with 12 bases in between. CDR3: CASSPPGQDYGYTF. CDR3 nucleotide sequence: TGCGCCAGCAGTCCCCCCGGTCAGGACTATGGCTACACCTTC.

V is TRBV7-2 and J is TRBJ2-7; no reliable D call. CDR1 and CDR2 (germline): SGHTA, FQGNSA. With 1 base removed from V and 6 bases from J, the gap between germline ends came to 10 bases. The CDR3 sequence is 13 residues long. The CDR3 coding sequence is TGTGCCAGCAGCTTAGGAGGCCCCGGCGAGCAGTACTTC. Its translation is CASSLGGPGEQYF.

Here the CDR3 reads CASSQGQQAYEQYF. As DNA, the CDR3 is TGCGCCAGCAGCCAGGGACAGCAAGCCTACGAGCAGTACTTC. The V call is TRBV4-1, the J call TRBJ2-7; TRBD1 aligns across 7 bases. Looked up from germline, CDR1 is MGHRA and CDR2 is YSYEKL. V lost 3 bases and J lost 2; bases outside the gene matches: 4. CDR3 length equals 14 residues.

The chain carries TRBV30 and TRBJ2-3; D unclear. This CDR3 comprises 11 residues. Trimming took 3 bases from V and 4 from J, leaving 5 bases between them. From germline, CDR1 is GTSNPN and CDR2 SVGIG (reference sequence). CDR3 nucleotide sequence: TGTGCCTGGAGCCCGGCAGATACGCAGTATTTT. Translated: CAWSPADTQYF. The whole variable domain, remainder taken from reference TRBV30 and TRBJ2-3, is SQTIHQWPATLVQPVGSPLSLECTVEGTSNPNLYWYRQAAGRGLQLLFYSVGIGQISSEVPQNLSASRPQDRQFILSSKKLLLSDSGFYLCAWSPADTQYFGPGTRLTVL.

This chain joins TRBV7-3 and TRBJ2-5, with 7 nucleotides matching TRBD1. The CDR3 spans 15 residues. Germline CDR1 reads SGHTA; CDR2 reads FQGTGA. Trimming took 2 bases from V and 4 from J; bases not matched to a gene: 7. CDR3: CASSLRGGDGETQYF. The CDR3 nucleotides are TGTGCCAGCAGCTTACGAGGGGGCGACGGAGAGACCCAGTACTTC.

V is TRBV4-1 and J is TRBJ1-5; a possible D gene is TRBD1 (6 bases). Between the trimmed V and J ends, which lost 1 base and 5 bases, there was a span of 15 bases. Germline V gene sequence: CDR1 MGHRA, CDR2 YSYEKL. The CDR3 extends over 16 amino acids. The CDR3 DNA reads TGCGCCAGCAGCCAAGCTGGTGGGGGGGCCGATCAGCCCCAGCATTTT. Protein product: CASSQAGGGADQPQHF.

The chain uses TRBV4-1 and TRBJ2-7; a weak D match, TRBD2 (6 bases). The CDR3 totals 15 residues. V gave up 1 base and J gave up 4 bases, with 14 bases separating them. Germline V gene sequence: CDR1 MGHRA, CDR2 YSYEKL. CDR3 region: CASSQVTTAGYEQYF. The DNA of the CDR3 is TGCGCCAGCAGCCAAGTAACGACAGCGGGTTACGAGCAGTACTTC.

This clone was detected once. The rearrangement joins TRBV7-2 to TRBJ1-5; 9 positions agree with TRBD1. This CDR3 is built from 17 residues. From germline, CDR1 is SGHTA and CDR2 FQGNSA. Trimming cost V 1 base and J 4 bases; bases outside gene matches: 8. CDR3 coding DNA: TGTGCCAGCAGCTTAGGACGGCCGGGACAGGGTAATCAGCCCCAGCATTTT. It is translated as CASSLGRPGQGNQPQHF.

V and J are TRBV2 and TRBJ1-1, with D perhaps TRBD1 (6 bases). CDR3 size: 13 residues. V was cut by 4 bases and J by 4 bases, with 10 bases left in between. Germline V CDR1 and CDR2: SNHLY, FYNNEI. CDR3 nucleotides: TGTGCCAGCAGTGCTAGGGGGGGCACTGAAGCTTTCTTT. As protein: CASSARGGTEAFF.

This chain connects TRBV5-6 to TRBJ1-4; the match to TRBD1 covers 7 bases. The V segment lost 1 base and the J segment 8 bases; nucleotides outside the gene matches: 2. The CDR3 contains 13 residues. CDR1 and CDR2 (germline): SGHDT, YYEEEE. Here the CDR3 DNA reads TGTGCCAGCAGCTTGTCAGGGGGAGAAAAACTGTTTTTT. Protein sequence: CASSLSGGEKLFF.

Here the CDR3 reads CASSPLYSPSTYEQYF. Written as DNA, the CDR3 is TGTGCCAGCAGCCCCCTCTATAGTCCCTCGACCTACGAGCAGTACTTC. The V gene is TRBV2, the J gene TRBJ2-7, with D unclear. V was shortened by 6 bases and J by 2 bases, with 20 bases between the two germline ends. Germline V gives CDR1 SNHLY, CDR2 FYNNEI. The length of the CDR3 is 16 residues.

This clone was detected once. This rearrangement joins TRBV5-8 to TRBJ1-5, with 7 bases that match TRBD1. The CDR3 sequence is 18 residues long. V gave up 4 bases and J gave up 2 bases; unmatched junction bases: 15. Germline lookup yields CDR1 SGHTS and CDR2 YDEGEE. The CDR3 sequence: CASSLPLRGGIGNQPQHF. CDR3 nucleotides: TGTGCCAGCAGCCTTCCACTTCGAGGGGGCATTGGCAATCAGCCCCAGCATTTT.

The CDR3 region has the DNA TGTGCCAGCAGATTAGGACGGGAGGGATACAATGAGCAGTTCTTC. This translates into CASRLGREGYNEQFF. The chain has TRBV5-6 and TRBJ2-1; TRBD2 agrees at 8 bases. Germline V gene lookup returns CDR1 SGHDT and CDR2 YYEEEE. Unmatched junction bases numbered 8, after V lost 5 bases and J lost 4 bases. There are 15 residues in the CDR3.

The chain couples TRBV6-6 to TRBJ2-7, with a tentative D call TRBD1 (5 bases). V was trimmed by 2 bases and J by 4 bases, leaving 18 bases between them. The CDR3 covers 16 residues. Germline V gene data show CDR1 as MNHNY and CDR2 as SVGAGI (reference sequence). The CDR3: CASSYPIRDSRYEQYF. For the CDR3, the DNA is TGTGCCAGCAGTTACCCGATAAGAGACAGCAGATACGAGCAGTACTTC.

The chain combines TRBV6-1 with TRBJ1-6; D is unclear. The CDR3 length is 17 residues. V dropped 4 bases and J dropped 9 bases, with 22 bases sitting between them. CDR1 MNHNS and CDR2 SASEGT come from the germline V gene. The CDR3 region has the DNA TGTGCCAGCAGTGGAGCCTCGACCCCCTTAAGACTTTCACCCCTCCACTTT. Encoded protein: CASSGASTPLRLSPLHF.

This chain joins TRBV12-5 and TRBJ1-2; possibly TRBD1 for D (5 bases). The V end was cut by 6 bases, the J end by 3 bases, with 11 bases between. The CDR3 runs 13 residues. Germline V gene lookup returns CDR1 LGHNT and CDR2 FRNRAP. CDR3 sequence (DNA): TGTGCTAGTGGGGGTCGGGGGTACTATGGCTACACCTTC. The encoded protein is CASGGRGYYGYTF.

V and J are TRBV6-5 and TRBJ2-3; possible D gene TRBD1, 6 bases. Germline CDR1 MNHEY, CDR2 SVGAGI. This CDR3 is 14 amino acids long. V was trimmed by 3 bases and J by 3 bases, leaving 10 bases between them. CDR3 sequence reads: CASSYGRGTDTQYF. CDR3 bases: TGTGCCAGCAGTTATGGCAGGGGAACAGATACGCAGTATTTT.

The chain joins TRBV7-6 to TRBJ2-3; 9 bases are shared with TRBD2. Germline V gene data show CDR1 as SGHVS and CDR2 as FNYEAQ. This CDR3 is 15 amino acids long. V shed 5 bases, J shed 4 bases, and the junction held 7 bases outside the gene matches. CDR3 in amino acids: CASSRAGGRADTQYF. CDR3 bases: TGTGCCAGCAGCCGTGCGGGGGGGAGGGCAGATACGCAGTATTTT.

V is TRBV7-6 and J is TRBJ2-7; 7 bases match TRBD2. The CDR3 runs to 16 residues. The ends lost 1 base at V and 3 bases at J; junction bases unmatched: 9. Germline V gene sequence: CDR1 SGHVS, CDR2 FNYEAQ. The chain's CDR3 is CASSLGPTAGIYEQYF. Here the CDR3 DNA reads TGTGCCAGCAGCTTAGGTCCCACAGCGGGGATCTACGAGCAGTACTTC.

The rearrangement uses TRBV28 and TRBJ1-2, with a weak D call TRBD1 (6 bases). The CDR3 has 14 amino acids. V gave up 7 bases and J gave up 6 bases, with 18 bases separating them. In germline, CDR1 is MDHEN, CDR2 SYDVKM. The CDR3 region is CASTIGQRVHGYTF. DNA of the CDR3: TGTGCCAGCACCATTGGACAGAGGGTTCATGGCTACACCTTC.

V usage is TRBV19 and J usage is TRBJ2-5, with D perhaps matching TRBD1 (7 bases). V was clipped by 6 bases and J by 5 bases, with 25 bases between them. The CDR3 has 17 residues. The V gene's germline CDR1 is LNHDA and CDR2 SQIVND (reference sequence). The CDR3 spells CASSGARGHRGSETQYF. The DNA for the CDR3 is TGTGCCAGTAGCGGAGCCCGGGGGCACAGGGGATCGGAGACCCAGTACTTC.

The CDR3 DNA reads as TGTGCCAGTAGTATAAATTCCGCGGGATTCGAAAAACTGTTTTTT. Translated: CASSINSAGFEKLFF. The V call is TRBV19, the J call TRBJ1-4; the D is unclear. Germline V gene lookup returns CDR1 LNHDA and CDR2 SQIVND (reference sequence). The CDR3 is 15 amino acids. Deletions cut 2 bases from V and 8 bases from J, with 15 bases between.

This clone came up once. The chain joins TRBV9 to TRBJ2-7; TRBD2 is a possible D gene (5 bases). V shed 0 bases and J shed 0 bases, with 10 bases lying between them. Germline V gene sequence: CDR1 SGDLS, CDR2 YYNGEE. The length of the CDR3 is 15 residues. The CDR3 region is CASSVAADPSYEQYF. CDR3 bases: TGTGCCAGCAGCGTAGCAGCGGATCCCTCCTACGAGCAGTACTTC.

This clone came up once. The chain links TRBV9 to TRBJ2-5; TRBD1 agrees at 8 bases. Unmatched junction bases numbered 11, after V lost 2 bases and J lost 5 bases. The CDR3 contains 16 residues. In germline, CDR1 is SGDLS, CDR2 YYNGEE. The CDR3 here is CASSVWGTGVRETQYF. The DNA of the CDR3 is TGTGCCAGCAGCGTCTGGGGGACAGGCGTTAGGGAGACCCAGTACTTC.